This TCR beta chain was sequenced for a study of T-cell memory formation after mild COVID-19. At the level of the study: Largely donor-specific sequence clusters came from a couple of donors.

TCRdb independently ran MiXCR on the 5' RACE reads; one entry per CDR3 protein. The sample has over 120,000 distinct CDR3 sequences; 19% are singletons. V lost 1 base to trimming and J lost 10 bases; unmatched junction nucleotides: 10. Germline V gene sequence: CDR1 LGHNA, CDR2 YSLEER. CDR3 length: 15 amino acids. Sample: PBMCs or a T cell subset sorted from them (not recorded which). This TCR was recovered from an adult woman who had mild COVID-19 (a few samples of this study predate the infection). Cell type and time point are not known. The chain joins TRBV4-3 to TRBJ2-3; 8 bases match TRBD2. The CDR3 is CASSQASGRVGAQYF. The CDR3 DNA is TGCGCCAGCAGCCAAGCCAGCGGGAGAGTAGGGGCGCAGTATTTT.